Described below is a single T cell receptor beta chain sequence and its context. Its antigen is not identified. Blood CD4+ CD25-low CD127-high conventional T cells supplied the genomic DNA template. The V end lost 6 bases, the J end lost 1 base, and 9 bases lay between the germline ends. The CDR3 has 13 residues. Per the germline V gene, CDR1 is MNHEY and CDR2 is SVGAGI. The sample belongs to a study of regulatory and conventional T cells in RAG deficiency. The assay was immunoSEQ multiplex PCR, and TCRdb's table has in-frame clones only and misses some. This sample has about 46,000 clones, with 90% found just once. Findings and limits, study-wide: In Omenn syndrome, Treg and Tconv repertoires overlapped >85%.

These same data were also listed under a study on regulatory T cells. That work contributes: Primers: 52 TRBV forward and 13 TRBJ reverse.

The sample taken for sequencing was CD4+ effector T cells sorted from blood. The chain carries TRBV6-5 and TRBJ1-2; D is perhaps TRBD1 (5 bases). The clonotype was recovered from a human donor in good health. CDR3 bases: TGTGCCAGCAGGGGGACGGTTAACTATGGCTACACCTTC. It translates to CASRGTVNYGYTF.